This paragraph reports one TCR beta chain. Its target is not known. This specimen belongs to a study of cytomegalovirus exposure and HLA in healthy donors. The overall study: A previous analysis identified 95 million to 120 million unique TCR beta sequences derived from roughly 190 million T cells.

Findings and caveats of the study: The authors reported that TCR beta sequences could predict HLA-A and HLA-B alleles. These predictions were accurate for most subjects in the first cohort. Some V segments could not be told apart, so they were left out, TRBV6-2 and TRBV6-3 among them. In a later analysis, a genetic analysis reported fewer productive-TCR N-insertions in an Asian-associated ancestry cluster than the cohort average.

The PCR made use of 60 Vbeta and 13 Jbeta primers. Sequencing used immunoSEQ multiplex PCR; TCRdb keeps in-frame clones, though not all of them. The sample gives roughly 100,000 clones, approximately 66% of which show up once; approximately 10% is in the top ten. The CDR3 is made up of 15 amino acids. V was trimmed by 0 bases and J by 0 bases, leaving 8 bases between them. CDR1 and CDR2 (germline): WSHSY, SAAADI. The receptor's source is a man aged 35-49 years in good health and CMV-seropositive. This rearrangement joins TRBV10-2 to TRBJ1-1; no clear D gene. Material for sequencing was PBMCs. The CDR3 DNA reads as TGCGCCAGCAGTGAGTCGACGACTGTGAACACTGAAGCTTTCTTT. Protein sequence: CASSESTTVNTEAFF.